This TCR beta chain derives from a study of control samples from healthy donors and cancer patients. Sequencing was performed with immunoSEQ multiplex PCR; in TCRdb, only in-frame clones are kept and a portion is missing. The table includes 100,000 to 150,000 clones, over 75% detected once. With 3 bases removed from V and 0 bases from J, the gap between germline ends came to 12 bases. The CDR3 is 16 residues long. Germline values: CDR1 SGDLS, CDR2 YYNGEE. This chain connects TRBV9 to TRBJ1-4; D remains ambiguous. The origin of this receptor is a man between 18 and 35 years old in good health. The sequencing input was blood. The CDR3 region has the DNA TGTGCCAGCAGCGATACGGTATATGCAACTAATGAAAAACTGTTTTTT. Its translation: CASSDTVYATNEKLFF. The full variable domain, with the rest looked up from reference TRBV9 and TRBJ1-4, is DSGVTQTPKHLITATGQRVTLRCSPRSGDLSVYWYQQSLDQGLQFLIQYYNGEERAKGNILERFSAQQFPDLHSELNLSSLELGDSALYFCASSDTVYATNEKLFFGSGTQLSVL.